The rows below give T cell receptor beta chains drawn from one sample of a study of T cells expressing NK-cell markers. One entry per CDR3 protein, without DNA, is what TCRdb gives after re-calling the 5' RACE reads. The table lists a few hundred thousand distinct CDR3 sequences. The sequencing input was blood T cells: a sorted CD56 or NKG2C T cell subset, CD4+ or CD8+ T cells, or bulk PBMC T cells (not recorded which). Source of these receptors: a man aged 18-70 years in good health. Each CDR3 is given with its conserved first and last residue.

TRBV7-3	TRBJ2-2	CASSPGLAGRNTGELFF
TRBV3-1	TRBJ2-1	CASSQRLAGPWEQFF
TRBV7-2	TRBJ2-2	CASSLIPSGGIGELFF
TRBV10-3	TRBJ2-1	CAISSGQGINEQFF
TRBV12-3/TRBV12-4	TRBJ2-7	CASSLGRGSYEQYF
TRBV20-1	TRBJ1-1	CSTGLKIEAFF
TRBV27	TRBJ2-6	CASSSRQGGSGANVLTF
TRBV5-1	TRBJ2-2	CASSPGSHANTGELFF
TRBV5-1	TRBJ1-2	CASSFLQRLDGYTF
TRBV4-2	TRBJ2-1	CASSQAGTDRKQFF
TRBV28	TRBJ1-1	CASSLSFSAFF
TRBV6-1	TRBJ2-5	CASSAKGGTGQETQYF
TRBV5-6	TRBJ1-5	CASSLGTGLQPQHF
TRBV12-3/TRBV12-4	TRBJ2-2	CASARRLNTGELFF
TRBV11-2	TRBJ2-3	CASSLEERKTDTQYF
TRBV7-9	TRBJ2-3	CASSWVTDTQYF
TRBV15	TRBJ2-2	CATSKEIARATGELFF
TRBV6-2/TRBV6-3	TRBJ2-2	CASNKGQKVSRTNTGELFF
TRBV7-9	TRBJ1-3	CASRQDRGGGNTIYF
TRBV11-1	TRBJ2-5	CASSRTGADQETQYF
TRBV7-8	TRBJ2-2	CASSRSGTGTIGELFF
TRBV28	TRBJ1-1	CASSLTGVITEAFF
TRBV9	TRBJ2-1	CASSHTAGASYNEQFF
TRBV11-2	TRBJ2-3	CASSLVRGEADTQYF
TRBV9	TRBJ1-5	CASSVTYSQPQHF
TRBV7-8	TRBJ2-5	CASRLTGETQYF
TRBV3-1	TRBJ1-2	CASSQVVRADGYTF
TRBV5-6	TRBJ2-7	CASSFGTEQEQYF
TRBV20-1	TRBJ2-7	CSASPIAGGSYEQYF
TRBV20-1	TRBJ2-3	CSAPGLGVGDTQYF
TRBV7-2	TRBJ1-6	CASSFGSFYSPLHF
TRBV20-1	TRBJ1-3	CSARRQGARGNTIYF
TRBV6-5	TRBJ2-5	CASSSPSSGQETQYF
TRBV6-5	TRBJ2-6	CASSYSGPRTHGANVLTF
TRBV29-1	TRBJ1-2	CSVEDDKGPRGYTF
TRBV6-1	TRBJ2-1	CASTPPGRTSGNNEQFF
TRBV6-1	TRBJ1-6	CASSKRQSDSPLHF
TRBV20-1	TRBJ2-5	CSAGRGSETQYF
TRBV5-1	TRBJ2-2	CASSFSGANTGELFF
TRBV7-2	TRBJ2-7	CASSLGAGTNGYEQYF
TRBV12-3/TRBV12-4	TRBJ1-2	CVDSLTASTTYGYTF
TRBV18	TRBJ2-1	CASSPVDRYYNEQFF
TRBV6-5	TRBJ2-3	CASSRTSDTQYF
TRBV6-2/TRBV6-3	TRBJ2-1	CASSSGGGLNEQFF
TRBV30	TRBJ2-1	CAWGGYNEQFF
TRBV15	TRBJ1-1	CATSMGSGGYTEAFF
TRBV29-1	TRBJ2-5	CSSSGTSETQYF
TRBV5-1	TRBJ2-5	CASSLTQETQYF